The 11 T cell receptor beta chains presented below share a single source sample, sequenced in a study of blood T cells in healthy people across ages. The second PCR ran about 6 to 11 cycles with a sample-barcoded 5' primer and J-beta primers. Each CDR3 protein is one row after TCRdb ran MiXCR on the 5' RACE reads. The profile shows some 690,000 distinct CDR3 sequences, about 24% of them singletons. The sequencing input was blood. These receptors all stem from a man aged 65 to 85 in good health.

This clonotype showed up just a few times. V and J are TRBV12-3 or TRBV12-4 and TRBJ2-3; D is unresolved. The V end was cut by 3 bases, the J end by 0 bases, with 10 bases between. The CDR3 has 15 amino acids. CDR3 residues: CASSFLRSSTDTQYF. For the CDR3, the DNA is TGTGCCAGCAGTTTTTTACGGTCAAGCACAGATACGCAGTATTTT.

This clonotype was detected once. The chain recombines TRBV9 with TRBJ2-4; D is uncertain. Germline V lookup: CDR1 SGDLS, CDR2 YYNGEE. This CDR3 is 20 amino acids long. The V gene lost 0 bases and the J gene lost 6 bases, with 28 bases spanning the gap. DNA for the CDR3: TGTGCCAGCAGCGTAGCTCCTCCCCGGCTCATCCAGATAGAAGCAAACATTCAGTACTTC. Encoded protein: CASSVAPPRLIQIEANIQYF. Based on the CDR3 plus reference TRBV9 and TRBJ2-4, the full variable domain is DSGVTQTPKHLITATGQRVTLRCSPRSGDLSVYWYQQSLDQGLQFLIQYYNGEERAKGNILERFSAQQFPDLHSELNLSSLELGDSALYFCASSVAPPRLIQIEANIQYFGAGTRLSVL.

This chain connects TRBV20-1 to TRBJ1-2; TRBD1 matches at 12 bases. Germline CDR1 reads DFQATT; CDR2 reads SNEGSKA (reference sequence). There are 18 residues in the CDR3. Trimming cost V 4 bases and J 5 bases; bases outside gene matches: 17. In DNA form, the CDR3 reads TGCAGTGCTAAAACCGGGACAGGGGGCCAGTTGGGGTGGTATGGCTACACCTTC. It codes for CSAKTGTGGQLGWYGYTF.

The V gene is TRBV20-1, the J gene TRBJ2-7; D gene uncertain. With 4 bases removed from V and 3 bases from J, the gap between germline ends came to 13 bases. Germline-derived CDR1 and CDR2 are DFQATT and SNEGSKA (reference sequence). The CDR3 totals 13 residues. The CDR3 region has the DNA TGCAGTGCTATCGACCAGCCGGACTACGAGCAGTACTTC. The encoded protein is CSAIDQPDYEQYF.

This clonotype was recorded many times. The chain couples TRBV27 to TRBJ2-3; the D is unclear. The CDR3 length is 11 residues. The V gene lost 5 bases and the J gene lost 2 bases, with 2 bases spanning the gap. The germline V gene has CDR1 MNHEY and CDR2 SMNVEV (reference sequence). The CDR3 here is CASSHTDTQYF. The CDR3 nucleotides read TGTGCCAGCAGTCACACAGATACGCAGTATTTT.

The chain combines TRBV7-9 with TRBJ1-1; TRBD1 might be the D (5 bases). Germline V CDR1 and CDR2: SEHNR, FQNEAQ (reference sequence). V was shortened by 4 bases and J by 1 base, with 19 bases between the two germline ends. CDR3 length: 17 residues. The CDR3 region has the DNA TGTGCCAGCAGCTACAGCTCGGTTGTCGGACAGAACACTGAAGCTTTCTTT. Encoded protein: CASSYSSVVGQNTEAFF.

The rearrangement uses TRBV18 and TRBJ1-2, with no clear D. This CDR3 contains 12 residues. V lost 0 bases and J lost 14, with 13 bases in between. Germline V gives CDR1 KGHSH, CDR2 LQKENI. The CDR3 DNA is TGTGCCAGCTCACCACCGGACCTTTCACAAACCTTC. This translates into CASSPPDLSQTF.

This clonotype was recorded at least ten times. This chain joins TRBV24-1 and TRBJ2-2; D remains ambiguous. Germline loops: CDR1 KGHDR, CDR2 SFDVKD. The germline V and J ends were trimmed by 5 bases and 6 bases, with 6 bases remaining between them. The CDR3 runs to 12 residues. The CDR3: CATSVSSGELFF. CDR3 DNA: TGTGCCACCAGTGTCTCTTCCGGGGAGCTGTTTTTT.

The genes are TRBV7-3 and TRBJ2-3; no reliable D call. The CDR3 sequence is 14 residues long. The ends were cut back, 3 bases at V and 4 bases at J, with 11 bases in the middle. In germline, CDR1 is SGHTA, CDR2 FQGTGA. The CDR3 bases are TGTGCCAGCAGCTTTAGTTCTCGACCAGATACGCAGTATTTT. Its translation is CASSFSSRPDTQYF.

The chain carries TRBV5-1 and TRBJ2-7; D remains unclear. Trimming left V 0 bases short and J 4 bases short, with 11 bases between. This CDR3 is built from 14 residues. The V gene's germline CDR1 is SGHRS and CDR2 YFSETQ. CDR3 coding DNA: TGCGCCAGCAGCTTGGGTACATTTACTTACGAGCAGTACTTC. Encoded protein: CASSLGTFTYEQYF. The entire variable domain, with the rest obtained from reference TRBV5-1 and TRBJ2-7, is as follows: KAGVTQTPRYLIKTRGQQVTLSCSPISGHRSVSWYQQTPGQGLQFLFEYFSETQRNKGNFPGRFSGRQFSNSRSEMNVSTLELGDSALYLCASSLGTFTYEQYFGPGTRLTVT.

This clonotype was seen only a few times. The V call is TRBV10-3, the J call TRBJ2-5, with TRBD2 matching over 11 bases. The J call may be incorrect, as the DNA end agrees better with TRBJ2-1. This CDR3 is 14 amino acids long. Germline assignment: CDR1 ENHRY and CDR2 SYGVKD. CDR3 in amino acids: CAISIAGGPDEQFF. The DNA of the CDR3 is TGTGCCATCAGCATAGCGGGAGGGCCCGATGAGCAGTTCTTC.